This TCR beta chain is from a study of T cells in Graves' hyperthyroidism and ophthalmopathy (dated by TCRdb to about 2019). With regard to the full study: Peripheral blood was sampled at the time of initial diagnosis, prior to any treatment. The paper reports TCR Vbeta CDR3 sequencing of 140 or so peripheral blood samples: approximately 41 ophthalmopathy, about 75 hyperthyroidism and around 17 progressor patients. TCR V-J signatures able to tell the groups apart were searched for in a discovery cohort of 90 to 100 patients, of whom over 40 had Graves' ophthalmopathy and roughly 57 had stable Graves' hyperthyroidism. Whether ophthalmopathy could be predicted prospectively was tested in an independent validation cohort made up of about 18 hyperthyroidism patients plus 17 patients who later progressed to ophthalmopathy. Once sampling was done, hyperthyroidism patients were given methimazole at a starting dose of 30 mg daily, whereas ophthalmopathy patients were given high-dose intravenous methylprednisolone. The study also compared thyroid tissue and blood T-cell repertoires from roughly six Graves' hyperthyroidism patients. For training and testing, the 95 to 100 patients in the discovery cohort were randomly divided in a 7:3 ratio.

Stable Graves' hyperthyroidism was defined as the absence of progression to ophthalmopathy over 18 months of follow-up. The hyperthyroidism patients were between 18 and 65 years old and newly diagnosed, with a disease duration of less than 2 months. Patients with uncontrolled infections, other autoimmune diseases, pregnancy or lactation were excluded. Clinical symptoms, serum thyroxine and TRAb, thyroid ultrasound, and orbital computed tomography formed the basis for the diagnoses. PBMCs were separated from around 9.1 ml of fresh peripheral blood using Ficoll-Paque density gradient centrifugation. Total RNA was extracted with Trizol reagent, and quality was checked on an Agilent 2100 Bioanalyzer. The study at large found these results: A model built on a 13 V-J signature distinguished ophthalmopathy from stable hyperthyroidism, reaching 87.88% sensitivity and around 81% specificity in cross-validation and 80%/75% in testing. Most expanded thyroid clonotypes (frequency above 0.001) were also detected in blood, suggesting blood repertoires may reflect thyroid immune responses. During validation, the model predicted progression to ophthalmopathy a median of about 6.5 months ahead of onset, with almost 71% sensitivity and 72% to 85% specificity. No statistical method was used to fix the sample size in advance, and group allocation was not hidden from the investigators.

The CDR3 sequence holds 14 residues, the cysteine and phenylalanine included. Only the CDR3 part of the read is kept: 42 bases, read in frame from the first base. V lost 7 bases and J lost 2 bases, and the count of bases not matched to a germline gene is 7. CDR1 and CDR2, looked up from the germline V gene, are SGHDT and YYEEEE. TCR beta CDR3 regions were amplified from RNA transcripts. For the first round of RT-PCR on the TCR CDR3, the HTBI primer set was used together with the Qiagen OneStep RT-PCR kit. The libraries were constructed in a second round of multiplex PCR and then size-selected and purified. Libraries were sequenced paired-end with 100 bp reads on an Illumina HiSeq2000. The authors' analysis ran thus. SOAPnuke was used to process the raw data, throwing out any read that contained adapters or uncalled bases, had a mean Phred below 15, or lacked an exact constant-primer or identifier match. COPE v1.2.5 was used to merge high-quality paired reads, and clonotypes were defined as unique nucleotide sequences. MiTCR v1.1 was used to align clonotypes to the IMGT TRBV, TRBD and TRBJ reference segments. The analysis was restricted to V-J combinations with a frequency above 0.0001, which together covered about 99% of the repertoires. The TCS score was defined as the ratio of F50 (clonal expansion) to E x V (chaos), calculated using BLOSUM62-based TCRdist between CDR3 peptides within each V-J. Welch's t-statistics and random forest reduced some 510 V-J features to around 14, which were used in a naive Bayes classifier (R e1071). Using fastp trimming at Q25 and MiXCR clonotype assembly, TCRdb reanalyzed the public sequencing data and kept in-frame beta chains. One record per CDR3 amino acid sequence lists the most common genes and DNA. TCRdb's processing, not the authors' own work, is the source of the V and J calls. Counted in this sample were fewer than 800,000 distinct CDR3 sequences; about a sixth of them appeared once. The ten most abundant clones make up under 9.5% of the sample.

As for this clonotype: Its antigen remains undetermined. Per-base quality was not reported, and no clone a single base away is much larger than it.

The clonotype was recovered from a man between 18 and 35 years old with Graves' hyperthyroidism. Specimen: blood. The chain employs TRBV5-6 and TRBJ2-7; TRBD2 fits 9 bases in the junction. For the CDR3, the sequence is CASGWGGRAYEQYF. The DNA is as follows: TGTGCCAGCGGTTGGGGCGGGAGGGCCTACGAGCAGTACTTC.